This TCR beta chain was identified in a study of shared clonotypes between healthy human individuals. TCRdb's table, derived via immunoSEQ multiplex PCR, lists solely in-frame clones and lacks some. The table has approximately 350,000 clones, around 72% seen once. Germline CDR1 and CDR2: SGHRS and YFSETQ. This CDR3 region has 12 residues. Trimming shortened V by 4 bases and J by 4 bases, and 6 bases separated the two germline ends. The sequence derives from a man aged 25-45 years in good health. V is TRBV5-1 and J is TRBJ2-1; D unresolved. Sequenced sample: memory CD4+ T cells sorted from blood. Subset reported: CD45RA-negative fraction. CDR3 residues: CASSMTYNEQFF. The DNA of the CDR3 is TGCGCCAGCAGCATGACTTACAATGAGCAGTTCTTC.